The rows below give T cell receptor beta chains drawn from one sample of a study of T-cell reconstitution after alpha-beta-depleted transplantation in children. A single record per CDR3 protein comes from TCRdb applying MiXCR to the PCR reads. The top ten clones hold approximately 14% of a sample with around 490,000 distinct CDR3 sequences, around 10% of them seen once. The sample was PBMCs, mostly from graft donor cells, taken 180 days after TCRalphabeta/CD19-depleted stem cell transplant. The receptors here all came from a female patient aged 2 to 10 who had a stem cell transplant for aplastic anemia, so the T cells may come from the graft donor. CDR3s include the opening cysteine and the closing phenylalanine or tryptophan. A D gene is named only where the DNA matches it firmly. Clone size, where shown, is once, few, many, or a class for clones that have expanded.

V: TRBV20-1; size: few; J: TRBJ2-3; D: TRBD2; DNA: TGCAGTGCTACTGGACTAGCGGGGACCATCACAGATACGCAGTATTTT; CDR3: CSATGLAGTITDTQYF
V: TRBV13; size: NA; J: TRBJ1-2; D: TRBD1; DNA: TGTGCCAGCAGCAAAGGACAGGGGGCCGGTGGCTACACCTTC; CDR3: CASSKGQGAGGYTF
V: TRBV18; size: once; J: TRBJ2-7; D: NA; DNA: TGTGCCAGCTCACCAGGTTATCAGGACTACGAGCAGTACTTC; CDR3: CASSPGYQDYEQYF
V: TRBV5-4; size: NA; J: TRBJ2-2; D: TRBD1; DNA: TGTGCCAGCAGCTTGGTACGGACAGGGGGGACTAGAACGGACTATGACACCGGGGAGCTGTTTTTT; CDR3: CASSLVRTGGTRTDYDTGELFF
V: TRBV28; size: NA; J: TRBJ2-1; D: NA; DNA: TGTGCCAGCAGTCACCCCAGCGGGTACAATGAGCAGTTCTTC; CDR3: CASSHPSGYNEQFF
V: TRBV7-2; size: many; J: TRBJ2-1; D: NA; DNA: TGTGCCAGCAGCTTAGTTAGGGTCATGGGAAATGAGCAGTTCTTC; CDR3: CASSLVRVMGNEQFF
V: TRBV11-2; size: few; J: TRBJ2-1; D: NA; DNA: TGTGCCAGCAGCTTAGGTGGTAGGGGTGGGCCCTCCTACAATGAGCAGTTCTTC; CDR3: CASSLGGRGGPSYNEQFF
V: TRBV9; size: few; J: TRBJ2-2; D: TRBD1; DNA: TGTGCCAGCAGCGAAGAGGGGGCCTACACCGGGGAGCTGTTTTTT; CDR3: CASSEEGAYTGELFF
V: TRBV28; size: NA; J: TRBJ2-2; D: TRBD2; DNA: TGTGCCAGCAGGGGCGGGAGTGGCGACACCGGGGAGCTGTTTTTT; CDR3: CASRGGSGDTGELFF
V: TRBV29-1; size: few; J: TRBJ1-1; D: NA; DNA: TGCAGGGGGACGGTGAACACTGAAGCTTTCTTT; CDR3: CRGTVNTEAFF
V: TRBV5-1; size: many; J: TRBJ2-1; D: NA; DNA: TGCGCCAGCAGCCTGCCCGGCTATGAGCAGTTCTTC; CDR3: CASSLPGYEQFF
V: TRBV2; size: NA; J: TRBJ2-1; D: TRBD2; DNA: TGTGCCAGCAGTGAACTCACACCGGGGAGCGGGAGGATGTGGATTGAGCAGTTCTTC; CDR3: CASSELTPGSGRMWIEQFF
V: TRBV9; size: NA; J: TRBJ2-7; D: NA; DNA: TGTGCCAGCAGCGCCACCTCGACAGTCTACGAGCAGTACTTC; CDR3: CASSATSTVYEQYF
V: TRBV10-3; size: NA; J: TRBJ2-1; D: TRBD2; DNA: TGTGCCTCAAGGACTAGCGAGAGCTCCTACAATGAGCAGTTCTTC; CDR3: CASRTSESSYNEQFF
V: TRBV7-2; size: NA; J: TRBJ1-2; D: NA; DNA: TGTGCCAGCAGCAAAAGACAGAGTAACTATGGCTACACCTTC; CDR3: CASSKRQSNYGYTF
V: TRBV2; size: few; J: TRBJ2-1; D: TRBD2; DNA: TGTGCCAGCAGGCCCACTAGCGGGAGCTCCTACAATGAGCAGTTCTTC; CDR3: CASRPTSGSSYNEQFF
V: TRBV27; size: NA; J: TRBJ2-2; D: TRBD1; DNA: TGTGCCAGCAAGATAACAGGGGGCCTGAACACCGGGGAGCTGTTTTTT; CDR3: CASKITGGLNTGELFF
V: TRBV29-1; size: NA; J: TRBJ1-1; D: NA; DNA: TGCAGCGCTATGAGGGAGGGGGTAGCTGAAGCTTTCTTT; CDR3: CSAMREGVAEAFF
V: TRBV5-6; size: few; J: TRBJ2-1; D: NA; DNA: TGTGCCAGCAGCTTGAGGAGGGGACCCTACAATGAGCAGTTCTTC; CDR3: CASSLRRGPYNEQFF
V: TRBV12-3/TRBV12-4; size: many; J: TRBJ1-5; D: NA; DNA: TGTGCCAGCAGTTTCGGGGGTAAGAGGTCCAATCAGCCCCAGCATTTT; CDR3: CASSFGGKRSNQPQHF
V: TRBV7-9; size: few; J: TRBJ2-5; D: TRBD2; DNA: TGTGCCTACAGCGGGGTCCTACCGGAGACCCAGTACTTC; CDR3: CAYSGVLPETQYF
V: TRBV5-1; size: NA; J: TRBJ1-1; D: NA; DNA: TGCGCCAGCAGCCTCCGGGACTCGGGGTTGACTGAAGCTTTCTTT; CDR3: CASSLRDSGLTEAFF
V: TRBV12-3/TRBV12-4; size: NA; J: TRBJ2-1; D: TRBD2; DNA: TGTGCCAGCAGGAGAGGACTAGCGGGGCTTAGCCAGTTCTTC; CDR3: CASRRGLAGLSQFF
V: TRBV20-1; size: few; J: TRBJ2-5; D: TRBD1; DNA: TGCAGTGCTAGAGATGCTGCGGACAGGGTTGAGACCCAGTACTTC; CDR3: CSARDAADRVETQYF
V: TRBV4-2; size: few; J: TRBJ2-7; D: TRBD2; DNA: TGTGCCAGCAGCCAAGATCCGCTAGCGGGATCTGTCGAGCAGTACTTC; CDR3: CASSQDPLAGSVEQYF
V: TRBV10-3; size: few; J: TRBJ2-2; D: TRBD1; DNA: TGTGCCATCAGCAAAACAGGGGCCCCCGGGGAGCTGTTTTTT; CDR3: CAISKTGAPGELFF
V: TRBV29-1; size: NA; J: TRBJ2-5; D: TRBD2; DNA: TGCAGCGTTGAAGCAGCGGGAGGCCGGGGGGAGACCCAGTACTTC; CDR3: CSVEAAGGRGETQYF
V: TRBV5-1; size: many; J: TRBJ1-2; D: NA; DNA: TGCGCCAGCAGCGACAACCGGGTTTATGGCTACACCTTC; CDR3: CASSDNRVYGYTF
V: TRBV6-5; size: many; J: TRBJ1-4; D: NA; DNA: TGTGCCAGCAGTACCCTCCGGGACGGCAATGAAAAACTGTTTTTT; CDR3: CASSTLRDGNEKLFF
V: TRBV7-2; size: few; J: TRBJ2-2; D: NA; DNA: TGTGCCAGCAGCTTAGGGGACATGGGGACCGGGGAGCTGTTTTTT; CDR3: CASSLGDMGTGELFF
V: TRBV20-1; size: few; J: TRBJ2-2; D: TRBD2; DNA: TGCAGTGCTAGAGCCCCTCCACTAGCGGGTCCGAACACCGGGGAGCTGTTTTTT; CDR3: CSARAPPLAGPNTGELFF
V: TRBV12-3/TRBV12-4; size: NA; J: TRBJ2-1; D: TRBD2; DNA: TGTGCCAGCAGTTTCCCGACTAGCGGGAGACACCGGGATGAGCAGTTCTTC; CDR3: CASSFPTSGRHRDEQFF
V: TRBV20-1; size: few; J: TRBJ2-2; D: NA; DNA: TGCAGTGCTAGAGATCCGTGGGCGGGGTGGCCGGAGCTGTTTTTT; CDR3: CSARDPWAGWPELFF
V: TRBV4-3; size: many; J: TRBJ2-1; D: NA; DNA: TGCGCCAGCAGCCGGTACAGGGGAGGTGAGCAGTTCTTC; CDR3: CASSRYRGGEQFF
V: TRBV7-6; size: few; J: TRBJ2-3; D: TRBD2; DNA: TGTGCCAGCAGCTACCAAGCGGGAAGCACAGATACGCAGTATTTT; CDR3: CASSYQAGSTDTQYF
V: TRBV27; size: NA; J: TRBJ1-2; D: NA; DNA: TGTGCCAGCAGTTTACGCGGTCGTAACTATGGCTACACCTTC; CDR3: CASSLRGRNYGYTF
V: TRBV5-1; size: few; J: TRBJ1-5; D: NA; DNA: TGCGCCAGCAGCTTGGCAGGGCGGGATAGCAATCAGCCCCAGCATTTT; CDR3: CASSLAGRDSNQPQHF
V: TRBV29-1; size: NA; J: TRBJ2-5; D: TRBD1; DNA: TGCAGCGCCGATGAGGGGGCGACCCAGTACTTC; CDR3: CSADEGATQYF
V: TRBV28; size: many; J: TRBJ1-5; D: TRBD1; DNA: TGTGCCAGCAGTTGGACAGGGGCCGGTCAGCCCCAGCATTTT; CDR3: CASSWTGAGQPQHF
V: TRBV6-2/TRBV6-3; size: NA; J: TRBJ1-5; D: NA; DNA: TGTGCCAGTAAAACGGGGGATCAGCCCCAGCATTTT; CDR3: CASKTGDQPQHF
V: TRBV10-2; size: NA; J: TRBJ1-4; D: TRBD1; DNA: TGCGCCAGCGGAGACAGACAGGGGTATGGTGAAAAACTGTTTTTT; CDR3: CASGDRQGYGEKLFF
V: TRBV7-7; size: NA; J: TRBJ2-3; D: TRBD2; DNA: TGTGCCAGCAGCCCCGGGGGGGTAGCGGGACCAGATACGCAGTATTTT; CDR3: CASSPGGVAGPDTQYF